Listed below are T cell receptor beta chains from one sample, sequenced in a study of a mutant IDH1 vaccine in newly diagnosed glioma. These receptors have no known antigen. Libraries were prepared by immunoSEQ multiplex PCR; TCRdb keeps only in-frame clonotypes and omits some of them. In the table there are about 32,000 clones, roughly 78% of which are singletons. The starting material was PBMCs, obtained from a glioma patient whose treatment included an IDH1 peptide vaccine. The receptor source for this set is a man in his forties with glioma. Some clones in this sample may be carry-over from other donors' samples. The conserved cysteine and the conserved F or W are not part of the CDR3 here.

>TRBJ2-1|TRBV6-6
ASSYPVVGSVNEQF
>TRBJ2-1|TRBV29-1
SVEVFSRDRDWYEQF
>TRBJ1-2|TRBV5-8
ASSLAGGRAT
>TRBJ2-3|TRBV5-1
ASTILTLGGDTQY
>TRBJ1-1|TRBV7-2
ASSRYRQGGTEAF
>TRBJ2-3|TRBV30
AWSDRLAGEFTDTQY
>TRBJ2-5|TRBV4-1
ASSHEPGQGWETQY
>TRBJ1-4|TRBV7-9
ASSPGAGAEKLF
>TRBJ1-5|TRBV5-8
ASSLHFGTGQGDNQPQH
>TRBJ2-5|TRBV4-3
ASSQDQARTGTETQY
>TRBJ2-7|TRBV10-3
AISAGAGEGFEQY
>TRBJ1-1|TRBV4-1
ASSLGTDTEAF
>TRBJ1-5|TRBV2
ASSGGQGLGPQH
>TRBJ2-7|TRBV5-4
ASSSGQSADYEQY
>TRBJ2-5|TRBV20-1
SARDETQY
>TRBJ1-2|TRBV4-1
ASSQKGSHGYT
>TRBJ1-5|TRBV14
ASSVSSNQPQH
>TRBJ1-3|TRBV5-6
ASSLGPRIISGNTIY
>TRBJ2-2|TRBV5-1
ASSTGQNTGELF
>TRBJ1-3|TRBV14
ASSQVTGSSGNTIY
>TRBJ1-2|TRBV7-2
ASSLGSDRRDYGYT
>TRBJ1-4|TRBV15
ATSRGAMGEKLF